This TCR beta chain was identified in a study of cytomegalovirus exposure and HLA in healthy donors (dated by TCRdb to about 2017). Some background on the complete study: An earlier analysis of under 600 of the donors reported roughly 300 Gb of sequence data and 100 million to 130 million unique TCR beta sequences from approximately 180 million T cells. A later analysis re-examined previously published TCR beta repertoires from 610 or so donors and added high-resolution HLA genotyping to investigate patterns of TCR occurrence. Roughly five DR-DQ haplotypes were handled as single units for association and clustering because linkage in the cohort was strong. The study used immunosequencing to profile the T cell repertoires of several hundred subjects and linked those repertoires to cytomegalovirus serostatus. Every discovery cohort repertoire had been produced on one sequencing platform. An early release that covered some 630 HLA-typed donors contained approximately 300 gigabases of sequencing data and some 87 million unique TCR sequences. Donor age, sex, ethnicity and CMV serostatus were compiled together with the repertoire data. In a later genetic analysis, genome-wide SNP genotypes for about three fifths of the roughly 670 donors were used, and that subset was treated as a discovery cohort. The genetic ancestry cluster associated with self-reported Caucasian donors included 81% of the 300 to 450 genotyped donors. High-throughput TCR immunosequencing, statistical association of individual TCRs with disease status, and machine learning were combined to predict cytomegalovirus infection status. In the later analysis, no new phenotypic data were used to find candidate immune exposures; instead, reliance was placed on TCR beta sequences and their occurrence across donors. The aim of the study was to test whether cataloging public T cell receptors could identify signatures of past pathogen exposure. The number of typed donors differed by locus: about 620-630 for A, B, C, DRB1 and DQB1; approximately 520 for DQA1; some 610 for DPA1; and some 470 for DPB1. HLA typing included class I and class II loci at four-digit resolution. An earlier analysis of nearly 600 of the donors applied high-throughput TCR beta sequencing to assess whether each TCR beta V gene segment acted as functional or pseudogenic. In addition to the first cohort of 666 subjects, a separate validation cohort of over 90 different subjects was used. Among about 400 genotyped donors of the cohort, an average of about 220,000 unique TCR beta nucleotide sequences was sequenced per donor, of which about 18% were non-productive. Study-level results and caveats: In a later analysis, several top co-occurrence clusters were reported to appear linked to parvovirus B19, influenza, CMV and Epstein-Barr virus. Some IMGT-functional V segments, including TRBV6-2 and TRBV6-3, could not be distinguished by the 87-base-pair reads and were therefore excluded. Across donors, most TCR sequences were observed very rarely, whereas some public TCRs were present in many individuals. When HLA alleles, especially DR and DQ, strongly co-occurred, TCR associations were difficult to assign to individual alleles. Cytomegalovirus status was reported to be diagnosed by the classifier with high specificity and sensitivity in both the original and validation cohorts. Immune exposure information for the cohort was limited to CMV serostatus. In this cohort, only TCR beta chains were sequenced, and detectable features were limited by the absence of alpha or paired-chain data. A further reported finding was that TCR beta sequences accurately predicted the HLA-A and HLA-B alleles for most subjects in the first cohort. A later genetic analysis associated a missense DCLRE1C variant with V-gene and J-gene trimming of TCR beta chains, and an independent cohort replicated the association. According to a later analysis, most CMV-associated TCR beta chains appeared to be HLA-restricted, and the HLA associations seemed to be driven largely by CMV exposure. The presence/absence analyses assumed that sequencing depth was roughly uniform across donors, and that assumption may not be true. In the study, roughly 160 TCR beta chains were listed as associated with cytomegalovirus. Compared with equally common non-associated chains, HLA-associated TCR beta chains in a later analysis were more clonally expanded and had lower generation probabilities. About 15 rarely observed V segments, including chromosome 9 orphons, were excluded from the earlier analysis of a few hundred of the donors because counts were too low. In an earlier analysis of 587 of the donors, most TCR beta V segments were observed in productive rearrangements about 90% or about 30% of the time, broadly matching IMGT annotations. A later analysis found that TCR association rates varied across HLA loci, with DRB1 alleles showing the most associated TCRs and HLA-C alleles the fewest. According to a later genetic analysis, donors in an Asian-associated ancestry cluster had fewer N-insertions in productive TCRs than the roughly 660-donor mean. The sequencing pipeline was judged likely to have produced a cluster of highly shared sequence variants as a technical artifact. Linkage disequilibrium might explain the correlated functional status among segregating V segments, but an unknown experimental factor could not be excluded. Because HLA typing was unavailable for some donors at each locus, only the typed subset was used in association tests. A few of the identified cytomegalovirus-associated TCR beta chains were confirmed in vitro to be specific for cytomegalovirus antigens. According to the authors, the approach could potentially be generalized to other disease states and immunological phenotypes. At a false discovery rate of 0.05, a later analysis linked around 15,000 TCR beta sequences to specific HLA alleles.

The cohort was made up of several hundred healthy bone marrow donors. At the time of sampling, every cohort member was nominally healthy, though immune exposures that went unrecorded were likely present. The donor tested CMV seronegative and was one of the 352 seronegative cohort members. A peripheral blood sample was provided by each donor, and peripheral blood mononuclear cells were used for TCR beta sequencing. Genomic DNA was extracted from the blood cell samples with the Qiagen DNeasy Blood Extraction Kit. As concerns this clone: No cognate antigen has been identified for it.

V ends up 0 bases short and J 7 bases short, with an unmatched junction base count of 2. The germline V gene sets CDR1 to SGHDT and CDR2 to YYEEEE. The CDR3, from cysteine to phenylalanine, totals 14 residues. Only the CDR3 DNA is retained, 42 bases long and in frame from the first base. Libraries came from the immunoSEQ multiplex PCR assay. For the multiplex PCR, a mixture combining 60 forward primers for TCR Vbeta segments and 13 reverse primers for TCR Jbeta segments was used. A multiplex PCR assay on genomic DNA amplified the CDR3 region of rearranged TCR beta genes. On the Illumina HiSeq System, the amplified TCR beta libraries were sequenced as 87-base-pair reads. On the study's bioinformatics: In a later analysis, 77 million or so unique TCR beta chains were counted across the approximately 670 repertoires, and roughly 10 million of these chains were shared by at least two donors. A nearest-neighbor algorithm error-corrected the raw reads and collapsed the reads into unique sequences, merging closely related sequences to remove PCR and sequencing errors. V, D and J gene segments were assigned by aligning CDR3 sequences to IMGT reference sequences. For a sequence to be retained, a match of at least six nucleotides was required to both a V gene segment and a J gene segment. Rearrangements were classified as productive when the CDR3 lacked stop codons and remained in frame with V and J, and all other rearrangements were classified as non-productive. CDR3 was defined by IMGT convention, running from the second conserved V-encoded cysteine to the conserved J-encoded phenylalanine. Sequences without an unambiguous match to a single V gene segment were excluded from the earlier analysis of approximately 560 of the donors. In an earlier analysis of about 590 of the donors, a V segment was called functional when productive rearrangements were above 56.7%, and segregating when the standard deviation between donors exceeded 5%. A statistical classification framework was built to diagnose cytomegalovirus status from the catalog of TCR beta chain sequences. In a later analysis, TCR nucleotide sequences were compared against IMGT/GENE-DB human TR gene sequences so that V and J genes could be assigned. A later analysis assigned CDR3 sequences and most-parsimonious VDJ recombination scenarios with the TCRdist pipeline. In a later analysis, each TCR beta chain was defined by its CDR3 amino acid sequence together with its V-gene family, and reads without a unique V-gene family were excluded. To address suspected cross-contamination and a sequencing artifact, a later analysis removed 550 to 750 highly shared, low-generation-probability nucleotide sequences. A later analysis calculated a clonal expansion index for each public chain from normalized within-repertoire ranks of inferred template counts. A later analysis computed generation probabilities with a VDJ recombination model fitted to out-of-frame rearrangements, and checked the results against IGoR. A later analysis scored TCR-TCR, TCR-HLA and TCR-CMV co-occurrence with hypergeometric tests, applying a repertoire-size bias correction to TCR pairs. False discovery rates were estimated in a later analysis by permuting HLA or CMV assignments 20 times. In a later analysis, co-occurring TCRs were grouped using DBSCAN, and TCRdist sequence similarity was added for clustering within HLA-allele-positive subsets. Repertoires with fewer than 30,000 or more than 120,000 public chains were left out of co-occurrence clustering, as were several repertoires with anomalous nucleotide sharing. The source is immuneACCESS, and TCRdb retained only in-frame sequences with V and J called. Part of the clones is not carried over; for the studies checked, unresolved V genes explain less than half of this, and the remainder is unexplained. The V and J calls and clone size are taken from that table; D and trimming were inferred from the DNA. The table of this sample itemizes about 130,000 clones. In total, the top ten clones hold roughly 1% of the sample.

The sequence was collected from a man aged 18 to 30 in good health and CMV-seronegative. Sequencing was done on a sample of PBMCs. The rearranged chain carries TRBV5-6 and TRBJ1-4; 8 bases in between match TRBD1. The encoded CDR3 is CASSLADRVEKLFF. The base sequence is TGTGCCAGCAGCTTGGCGGACAGGGTTGAAAAACTGTTTTTT.